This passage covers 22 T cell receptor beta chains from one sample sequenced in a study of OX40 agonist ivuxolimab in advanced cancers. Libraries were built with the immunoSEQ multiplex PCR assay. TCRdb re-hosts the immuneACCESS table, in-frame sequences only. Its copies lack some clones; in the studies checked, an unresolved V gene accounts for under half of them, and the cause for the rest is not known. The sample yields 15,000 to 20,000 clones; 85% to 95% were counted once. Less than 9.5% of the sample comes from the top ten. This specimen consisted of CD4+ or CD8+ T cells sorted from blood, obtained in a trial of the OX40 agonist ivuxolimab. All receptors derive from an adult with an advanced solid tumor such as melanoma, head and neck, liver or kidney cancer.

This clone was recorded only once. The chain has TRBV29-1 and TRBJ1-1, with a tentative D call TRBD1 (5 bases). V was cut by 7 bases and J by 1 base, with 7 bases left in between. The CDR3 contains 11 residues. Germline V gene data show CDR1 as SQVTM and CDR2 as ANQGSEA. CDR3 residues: CSAGTNTEAFF. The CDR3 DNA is TGCAGCGCCGGGACGAACACTGAAGCTTTCTTT.

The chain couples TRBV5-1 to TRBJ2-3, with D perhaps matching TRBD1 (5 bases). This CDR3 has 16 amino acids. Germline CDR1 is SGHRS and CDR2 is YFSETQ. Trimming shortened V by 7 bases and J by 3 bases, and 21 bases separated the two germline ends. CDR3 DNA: TGCGCCAGCCTAGGGGTAGACCACCACGGAACAGATACGCAGTATTTT. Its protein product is CASLGVDHHGTDTQYF.

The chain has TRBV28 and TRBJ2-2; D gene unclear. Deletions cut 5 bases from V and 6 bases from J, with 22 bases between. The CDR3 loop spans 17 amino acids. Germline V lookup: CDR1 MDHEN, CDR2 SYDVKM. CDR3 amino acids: CASSPPPKGFGAGELFF. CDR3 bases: TGTGCCAGCAGTCCCCCCCCCAAAGGGTTCGGTGCCGGGGAGCTGTTTTTT.

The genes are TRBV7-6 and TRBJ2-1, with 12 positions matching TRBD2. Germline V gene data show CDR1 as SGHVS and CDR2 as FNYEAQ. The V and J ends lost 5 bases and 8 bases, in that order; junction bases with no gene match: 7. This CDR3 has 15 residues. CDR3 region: CASSPRTSGKDEQFF. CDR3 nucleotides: TGTGCCAGCAGCCCGAGGACTAGCGGGAAGGATGAGCAGTTCTTC.

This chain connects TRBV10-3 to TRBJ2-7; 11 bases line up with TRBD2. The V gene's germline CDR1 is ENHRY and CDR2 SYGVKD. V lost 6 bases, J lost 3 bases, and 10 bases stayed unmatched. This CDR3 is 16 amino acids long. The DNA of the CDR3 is TGTGCCATCAGACACACTAGCGGGAGCTCCTTCTACGAGCAGTACTTC. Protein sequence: CAIRHTSGSSFYEQYF.

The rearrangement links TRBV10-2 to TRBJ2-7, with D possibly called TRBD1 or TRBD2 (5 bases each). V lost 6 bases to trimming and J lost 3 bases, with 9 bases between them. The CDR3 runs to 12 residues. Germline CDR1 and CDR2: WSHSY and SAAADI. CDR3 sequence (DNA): TGCGCCAGCAGGGGGGAGTTCTACGAGCAGTACTTC. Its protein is CASRGEFYEQYF.

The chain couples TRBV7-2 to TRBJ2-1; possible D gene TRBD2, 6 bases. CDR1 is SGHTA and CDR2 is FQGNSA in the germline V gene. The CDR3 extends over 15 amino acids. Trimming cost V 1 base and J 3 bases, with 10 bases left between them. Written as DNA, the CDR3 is TGTGCCAGCAGCTTAGTTGCGGGGTACTACAATGAGCAGTTCTTC. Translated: CASSLVAGYYNEQFF.

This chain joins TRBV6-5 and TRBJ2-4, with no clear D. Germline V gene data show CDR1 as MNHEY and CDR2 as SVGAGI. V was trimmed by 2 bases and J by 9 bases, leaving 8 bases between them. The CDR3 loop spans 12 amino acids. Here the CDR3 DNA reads TGTGCCAGCAGTTACGGGCAAGTCATTCAGTACTTC. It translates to CASSYGQVIQYF.

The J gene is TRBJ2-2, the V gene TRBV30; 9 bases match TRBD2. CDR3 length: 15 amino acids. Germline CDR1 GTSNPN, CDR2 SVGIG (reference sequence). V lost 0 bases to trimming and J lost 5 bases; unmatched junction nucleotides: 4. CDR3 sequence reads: CAWSVTLAGTGELFF. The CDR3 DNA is TGTGCCTGGAGTGTCACCCTAGCGGGGACCGGGGAGCTGTTTTTT.

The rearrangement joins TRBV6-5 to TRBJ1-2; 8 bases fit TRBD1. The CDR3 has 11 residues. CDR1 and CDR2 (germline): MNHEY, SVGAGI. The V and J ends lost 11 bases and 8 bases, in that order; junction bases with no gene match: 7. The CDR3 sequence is CAVQQGGGYTF. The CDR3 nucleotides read TGTGCCGTTCAACAGGGGGGAGGCTACACCTTC.

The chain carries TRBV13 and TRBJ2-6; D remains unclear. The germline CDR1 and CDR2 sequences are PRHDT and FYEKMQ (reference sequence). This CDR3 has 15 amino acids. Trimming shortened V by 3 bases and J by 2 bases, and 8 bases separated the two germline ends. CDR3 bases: TGTGCCAGCAGCTTCTCAGCAACTGGGGCCAACGTCCTGACTTTC. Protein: CASSFSATGANVLTF.

Here the CDR3 reads CASSFTDTQYF. The CDR3, as DNA: TGTGCCAGCAGCTTCACAGATACGCAGTATTTT. This chain uses TRBV7-2 with TRBJ2-3; no reliable D call. The V gene's germline CDR1 is SGHTA and CDR2 FQGNSA. The CDR3 covers 11 residues. V lost 3 bases and J lost 2, with 0 bases in between.

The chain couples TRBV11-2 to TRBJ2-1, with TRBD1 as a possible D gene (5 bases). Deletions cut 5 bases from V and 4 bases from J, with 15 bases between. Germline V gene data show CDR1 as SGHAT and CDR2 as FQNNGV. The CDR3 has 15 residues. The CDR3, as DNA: TGTGCCAGCAGCCCAGGGATCTACCGATACAATGAGCAGTTCTTC. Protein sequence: CASSPGIYRYNEQFF.

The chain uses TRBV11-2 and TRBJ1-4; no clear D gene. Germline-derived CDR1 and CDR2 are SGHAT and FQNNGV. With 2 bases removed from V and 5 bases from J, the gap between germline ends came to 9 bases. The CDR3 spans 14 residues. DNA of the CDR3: TGTGCCAGCAGCTTATGGGAAGGGAATGAAAAACTGTTTTTT. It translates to CASSLWEGNEKLFF. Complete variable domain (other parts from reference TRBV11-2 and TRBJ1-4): EAGVAQSPRYKIIEKRQSVAFWCNPISGHATLYWYQQILGQGPKLLIQFQNNGVVDDSQLPKDRFSAERLKGVDSTLKIQPAKLEDSAVYLCASSLWEGNEKLFFGSGTQLSVL.

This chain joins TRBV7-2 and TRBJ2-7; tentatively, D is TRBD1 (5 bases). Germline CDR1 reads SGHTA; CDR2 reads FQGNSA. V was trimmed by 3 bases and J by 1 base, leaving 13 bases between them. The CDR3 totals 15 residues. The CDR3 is CASSFRTQNSYEQYF. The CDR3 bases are TGTGCCAGCAGCTTTCGGACACAAAATTCCTACGAGCAGTACTTC.

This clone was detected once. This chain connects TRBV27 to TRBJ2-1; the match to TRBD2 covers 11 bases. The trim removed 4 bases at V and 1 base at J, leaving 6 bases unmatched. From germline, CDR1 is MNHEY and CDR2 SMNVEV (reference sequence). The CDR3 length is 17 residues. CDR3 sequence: CASSSPLAGGSYNEQFF. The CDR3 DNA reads TGTGCCAGCAGTTCTCCCCTAGCGGGGGGATCCTACAATGAGCAGTTCTTC.

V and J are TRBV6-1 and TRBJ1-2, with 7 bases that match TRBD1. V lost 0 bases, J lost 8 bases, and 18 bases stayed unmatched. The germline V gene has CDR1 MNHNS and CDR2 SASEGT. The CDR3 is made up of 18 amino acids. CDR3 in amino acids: CASSEAPGNSDRAQGYTF. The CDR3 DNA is TGTGCCAGCAGTGAAGCCCCGGGTAATTCCGACAGGGCTCAGGGCTACACCTTC.

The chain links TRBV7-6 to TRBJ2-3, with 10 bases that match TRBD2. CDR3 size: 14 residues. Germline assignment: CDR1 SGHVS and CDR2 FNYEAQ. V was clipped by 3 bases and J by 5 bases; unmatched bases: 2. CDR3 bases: TGTGCCAGCAGCTTGGCTAGCGGGGGAGATACGCAGTATTTT. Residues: CASSLASGGDTQYF.

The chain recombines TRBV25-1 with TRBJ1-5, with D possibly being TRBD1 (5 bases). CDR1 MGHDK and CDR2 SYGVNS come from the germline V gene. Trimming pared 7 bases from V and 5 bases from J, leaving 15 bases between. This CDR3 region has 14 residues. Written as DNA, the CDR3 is TGTGCCAGCACCCGCCCCAGGGTCGATCAGCCCCAGCATTTT. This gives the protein CASTRPRVDQPQHF.

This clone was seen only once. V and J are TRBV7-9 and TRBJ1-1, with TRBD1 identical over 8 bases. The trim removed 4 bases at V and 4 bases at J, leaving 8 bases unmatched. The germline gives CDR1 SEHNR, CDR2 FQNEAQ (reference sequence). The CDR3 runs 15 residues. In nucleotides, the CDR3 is TGTGCCAGCAGCTCAGGACAGGGAAGAAGCACTGAAGCTTTCTTT. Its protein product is CASSSGQGRSTEAFF.

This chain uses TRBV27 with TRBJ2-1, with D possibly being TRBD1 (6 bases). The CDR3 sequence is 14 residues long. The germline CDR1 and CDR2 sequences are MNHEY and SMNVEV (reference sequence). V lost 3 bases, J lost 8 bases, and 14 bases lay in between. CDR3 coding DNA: TGTGCCAGCAGTTTTGGAACAGGGTTCTATGAGCAGTTCTTC. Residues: CASSFGTGFYEQFF.

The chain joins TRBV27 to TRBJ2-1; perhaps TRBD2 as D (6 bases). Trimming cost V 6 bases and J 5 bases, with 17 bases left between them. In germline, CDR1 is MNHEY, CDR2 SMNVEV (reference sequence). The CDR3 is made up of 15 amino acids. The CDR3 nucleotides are TGTGCCAGCAGCACCCCCCGGTTAGCGGACAATGAGCAGTTCTTC. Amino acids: CASSTPRLADNEQFF.